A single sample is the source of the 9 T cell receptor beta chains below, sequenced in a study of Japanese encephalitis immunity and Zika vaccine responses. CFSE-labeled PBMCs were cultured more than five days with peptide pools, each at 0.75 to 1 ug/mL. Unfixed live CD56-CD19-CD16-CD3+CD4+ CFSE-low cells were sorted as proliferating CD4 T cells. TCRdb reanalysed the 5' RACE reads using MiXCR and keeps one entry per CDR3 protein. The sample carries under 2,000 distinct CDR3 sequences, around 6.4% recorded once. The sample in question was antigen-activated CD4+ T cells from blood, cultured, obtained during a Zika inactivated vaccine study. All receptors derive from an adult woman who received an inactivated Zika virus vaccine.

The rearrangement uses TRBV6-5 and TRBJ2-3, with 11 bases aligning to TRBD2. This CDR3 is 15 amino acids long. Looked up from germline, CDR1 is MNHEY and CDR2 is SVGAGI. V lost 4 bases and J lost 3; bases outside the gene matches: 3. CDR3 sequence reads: CASSWGLAVTDTQYF. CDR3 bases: TGTGCCAGCAGTTGGGGACTAGCGGTGACAGATACGCAGTATTTT.

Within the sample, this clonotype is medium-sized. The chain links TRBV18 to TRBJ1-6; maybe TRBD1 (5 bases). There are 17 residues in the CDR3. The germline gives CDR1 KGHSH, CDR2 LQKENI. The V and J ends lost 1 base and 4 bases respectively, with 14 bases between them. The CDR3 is CASSPRAPGLYNSPLHF. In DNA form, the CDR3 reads TGTGCCAGCTCACCACGGGCCCCGGGACTTTATAATTCACCCCTCCACTTT. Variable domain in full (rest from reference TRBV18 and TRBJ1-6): NAGVMQNPRHLVRRRGQEARLRCSPMKGHSHVYWYRQLPEEGLKFMVYLQKENIIDESGMPKERFSAEFPKEGPSILRIQQVVRGDSAAYFCASSPRAPGLYNSPLHFGNGTRLTVT.

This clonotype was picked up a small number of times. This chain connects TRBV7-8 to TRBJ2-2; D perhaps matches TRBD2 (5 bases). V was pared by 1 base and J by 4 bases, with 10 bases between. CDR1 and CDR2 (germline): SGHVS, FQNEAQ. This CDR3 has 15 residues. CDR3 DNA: TGTGCCAGCAGCTTAGAAGGTCGGGGCACCGGGGAGCTGTTTTTT. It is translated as CASSLEGRGTGELFF.

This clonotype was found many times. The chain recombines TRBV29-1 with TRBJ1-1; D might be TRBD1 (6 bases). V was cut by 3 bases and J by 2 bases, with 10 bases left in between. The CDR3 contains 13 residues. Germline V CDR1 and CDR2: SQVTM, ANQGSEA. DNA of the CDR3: TGCAGCGTTGATGACAGGACTAACACTGAAGCTTTCTTT. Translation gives CSVDDRTNTEAFF.

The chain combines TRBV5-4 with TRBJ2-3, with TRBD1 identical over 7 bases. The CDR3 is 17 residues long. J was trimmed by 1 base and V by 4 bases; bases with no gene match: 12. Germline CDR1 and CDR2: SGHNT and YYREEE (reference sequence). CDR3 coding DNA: TGTGCCAGCAGCCCTCGAGGACAGGCTTGGGGCACAGATACGCAGTATTTT. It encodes CASSPRGQAWGTDTQYF.

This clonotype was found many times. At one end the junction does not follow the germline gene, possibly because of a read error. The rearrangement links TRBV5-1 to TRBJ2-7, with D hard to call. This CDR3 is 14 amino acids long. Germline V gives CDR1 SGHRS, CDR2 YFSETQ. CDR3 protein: CASSHWTVSYEQYF. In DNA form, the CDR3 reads TGCGCTAGCAGCCATTGGACGGTATCCTACGAGCAGTACTTC.

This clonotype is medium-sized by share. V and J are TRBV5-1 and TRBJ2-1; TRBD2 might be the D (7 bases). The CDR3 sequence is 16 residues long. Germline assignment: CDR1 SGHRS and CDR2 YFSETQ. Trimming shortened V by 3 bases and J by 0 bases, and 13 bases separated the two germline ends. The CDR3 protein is CASSSGGPNSYNEQFF. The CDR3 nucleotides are TGCGCCAGCAGCTCCGGGGGGCCTAACTCCTACAATGAGCAGTTCTTC. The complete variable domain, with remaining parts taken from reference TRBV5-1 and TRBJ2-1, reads KAGVTQTPRYLIKTRGQQVTLSCSPISGHRSVSWYQQTPGQGLQFLFEYFSETQRNKGNFPGRFSGRQFSNSRSEMNVSTLELGDSALYLCASSSGGPNSYNEQFFGPGTRLTVL.

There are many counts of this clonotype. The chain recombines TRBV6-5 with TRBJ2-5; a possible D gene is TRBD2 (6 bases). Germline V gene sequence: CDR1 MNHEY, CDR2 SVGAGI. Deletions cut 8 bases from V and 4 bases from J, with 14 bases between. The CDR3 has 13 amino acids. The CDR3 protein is CASSAGRGETQYF. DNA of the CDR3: TGTGCCAGCTCGGCGGGAAGGGGAGAGACCCAGTACTTC.

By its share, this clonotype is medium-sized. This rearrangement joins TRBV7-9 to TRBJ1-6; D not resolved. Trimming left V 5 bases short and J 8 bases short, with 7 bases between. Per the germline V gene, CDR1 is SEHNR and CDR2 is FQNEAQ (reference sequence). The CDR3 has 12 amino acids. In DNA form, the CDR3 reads TGTGCCAGCAGCGAAACCCATTCACCCCTCCACTTT. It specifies CASSETHSPLHF. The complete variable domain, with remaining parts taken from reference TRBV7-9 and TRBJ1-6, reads DTGVSQNPRHKITKRGQNVTFRCDPISEHNRLYWYRQTLGQGPEFLTYFQNEAQLEKSRLLSDRFSAERPKGSFSTLEIQRTEQGDSAMYLCASSETHSPLHFGNGTRLTVT.